These 29 T cell receptor beta chains originate from one sample sequenced in a study of blood T cell repertoires in COVID-19. The repertoire was sequenced with immunoSEQ multiplex PCR; TCRdb's copy has only in-frame clones and lacks some. The sample lists approximately 440,000 clones, about 92% seen once, with more than 0.55% in the top ten. Specimen: PBMCs or T cells enriched from blood (not recorded which). These TCRs come from a man between 18 and 29 years old who had recovered from COVID-19.

The chain carries TRBV5-6 and TRBJ2-3; D is perhaps TRBD2 (5 bases). V was shortened by 0 bases and J by 10 bases, with 6 bases between the two germline ends. Germline assignment: CDR1 SGHDT and CDR2 YYEEEE. This CDR3 spans 11 amino acids. CDR3 in DNA: TGTGCCAGCAGCTTGGGGGGAGCGCAGTATTTT. Its translation: CASSLGGAQYF.

The chain joins TRBV6-2 or TRBV6-3 to TRBJ2-1, with TRBD2 matching over 9 bases. The length of the CDR3 is 16 residues. V lost 6 bases, J lost 4 bases, and 10 bases stayed unmatched. Germline-derived CDR1 and CDR2 are MNHEY and SVGEGT. DNA of the CDR3: TGTGCCAGCAGCCCAACCGGGACTAGCAGGTACAATGAGCAGTTCTTC. Translating gives CASSPTGTSRYNEQFF.

The V call is TRBV18, the J call TRBJ1-4, with no clear D. Germline-derived CDR1 and CDR2 are KGHSH and LQKENI. V lost 3 bases, J lost 0 bases, and 8 bases lay in between. This CDR3 has 15 residues. DNA of the CDR3: TGTGCCAGCTCACCGAGCGGAACAACTAATGAAAAACTGTTTTTT. This translates into CASSPSGTTNEKLFF.

The chain combines TRBV10-2 with TRBJ1-2; 7 bases line up with TRBD1. Unmatched junction bases numbered 8, after V lost 6 bases and J lost 4 bases. The germline V gene encodes CDR1 WSHSY and CDR2 SAAADI. The CDR3 is made up of 14 amino acids. The CDR3 DNA reads as TGCGCCAGCAGCTTAAGACAGGGCTTCTATGGCTACACCTTC. It translates to CASSLRQGFYGYTF.

V usage is TRBV27 and J usage is TRBJ2-3; a possible D gene is TRBD2 (6 bases). V lost 9 bases to trimming and J lost 0 bases, with 13 bases between them. CDR1 is MNHEY, CDR2 SMNVEV, per germline (reference sequence). The CDR3 consists of 14 residues. CDR3 sequence: CASRDSPSTDTQYF. The CDR3 nucleotides are TGTGCCAGTCGGGACTCCCCTAGCACAGATACGCAGTATTTT.

This clone was observed once. The chain recombines TRBV23-1 with TRBJ1-1; D is perhaps TRBD1 (5 bases). TRBV23-1 is treated as an ORF (open reading frame) with a function not yet certain. There are 15 residues in the CDR3. Trimming took off 7 bases at V and 0 bases at J, with 15 bases between the two ends. CDR3 amino acids: CASTVGQGLNTEAFF. As DNA, the CDR3 is TGCGCCAGCACGGTGGGGCAGGGTTTGAACACTGAAGCTTTCTTT.

The chain is built from TRBV3-1 (or the pseudogene TRBV3-2) and TRBJ1-6; TRBD1 aligns across 7 bases. This CDR3 comprises 16 residues. Trimming at V came to 1 base and at J to 7 bases, leaving 7 bases not matched to a gene. CDR1 is LGHDT, CDR2 YNNKEL, per germline (reference sequence). The CDR3 DNA is TGTGCCAGCAGCCAAGGTGGGACAGCAGGGAATTCACCCCTCCACTTT. Residues: CASSQGGTAGNSPLHF.

J is TRBJ2-4 and V is TRBV10-3; D might be TRBD1 (5 bases). The germline V gene has CDR1 ENHRY and CDR2 SYGVKD. V was cut by 6 bases and J by 0 bases, with 15 bases left in between. This CDR3 region has 16 residues. CDR3 sequence: CAIRASQGLAKNIQYF. The CDR3 region has the DNA TGTGCCATCAGAGCCAGTCAGGGTCTAGCCAAAAACATTCAGTACTTC.

J is TRBJ1-2 and V is TRBV5-1; 9 nucleotides line up with TRBD1. With V trimmed by 0 bases and J by 7 bases, 16 bases remained unmatched. Germline values: CDR1 SGHRS, CDR2 YFSETQ. This CDR3 has 18 residues. CDR3 coding DNA: TGCGCCAGCAGCTTGGCCGCCGGGACAGGGAAATCTTCCGCTGGCTACACCTTC. Protein product: CASSLAAGTGKSSAGYTF.

This clone was observed once. The chain joins TRBV6-5 to TRBJ2-7, with TRBD1 matching 9 bases. CDR3 size: 15 residues. Germline values: CDR1 MNHEY, CDR2 SVGAGI. V was pared by 6 bases and J by 3 bases, with 9 bases of the junction left unmatched. CDR3 nucleotides: TGTGCCAGCAGCCAGACAGGGGGAAACGGCTACGAGCAGTACTTC. The encoded protein is CASSQTGGNGYEQYF.

This clone occurred once. The CDR3 is CAWSEDREIYEQYF. For the CDR3, the DNA is TGTGCCTGGAGTGAGGACAGGGAGATCTACGAGCAGTACTTC. V usage is TRBV30 and J usage is TRBJ2-7, with 8 bases identical to TRBD1. The CDR3 has 14 amino acids. With V trimmed by 1 base and J by 3 bases, 5 bases remained unmatched. CDR1 and CDR2 (germline): GTSNPN, SVGIG (reference sequence).

V is TRBV5-1 and J is TRBJ1-1; 7 bases are a match to TRBD1. Trimming at V came to 3 bases and at J to 7 bases, leaving 12 bases not matched to a gene. Germline V CDR1 and CDR2: SGHRS, YFSETQ. The CDR3 is made up of 15 amino acids. The CDR3, as DNA: TGCGCCAGCAGCTGGACAGGAGGGTCCTATGGTGAAGCTTTCTTT. Translated, it gives CASSWTGGSYGEAFF.

The chain carries TRBV25-1 and TRBJ1-2; 9 nucleotides align to TRBD1. The junction had 4 bases not matched to a gene; V was cut back by 2 bases and J by 6 bases. The CDR3 contains 14 residues. CDR1 and CDR2 from the germline V gene are MGHDK and SYGVNS. The CDR3: CASSETGGSNGYTF. The CDR3 DNA reads as TGTGCCAGCAGTGAAACAGGGGGCAGTAATGGCTACACCTTC.

This clone has just one count. V and J are TRBV3-1 (or the pseudogene TRBV3-2) and TRBJ1-4; no firm D call. The V end was cut by 3 bases, the J end by 7 bases, with 18 bases between. The CDR3 runs 16 residues. Germline values: CDR1 LGHDT, CDR2 YNNKEL (reference sequence). In DNA form, the CDR3 reads TGTGCCAGCAGCCACTCAAAAAAGGCTACAGTTGAAAAACTGTTTTTT. It specifies CASSHSKKATVEKLFF.

V gene TRBV13 combines with J gene TRBJ2-1; D is perhaps TRBD1 (6 bases). V was trimmed by 3 bases and J by 9 bases, leaving 27 bases between them. Looked up from germline, CDR1 is PRHDT and CDR2 is FYEKMQ (reference sequence). The CDR3 consists of 18 residues. The CDR3 region is CASSFPSLTGTGIGEQFF. CDR3 bases: TGTGCCAGCAGCTTCCCCAGCCTCACAGGGACGGGAATCGGTGAGCAGTTCTTC.

J is TRBJ1-1 and V is TRBV21-1. TRBV21-1 is shown as a pseudogene. This CDR3 is 12 amino acids long. CDR3 bases: TGTGCCAGCCCGGGAGGGGACACTGAAGCTTTCTTT. It is translated as CASPGGDTEAFF.

This chain connects TRBV18 to TRBJ2-6; 13 bases agree with TRBD2. In germline, CDR1 is KGHSH, CDR2 LQKENI. CDR3 size: 18 residues. With 6 bases clipped from V and 4 bases from J, the junction kept 9 bases outside the gene matches. The CDR3, as DNA: TGTGCCAGCTCCCAAGGACTAGCGGGAGAGTCCGGGGCCAACGTCCTGACTTTC. Translation: CASSQGLAGESGANVLTF.

This clone occurred once. V usage is TRBV19 and J usage is TRBJ1-4; 7 positions match TRBD1. The germline CDR1 and CDR2 sequences are LNHDA and SQIVND (reference sequence). The CDR3 is made up of 14 amino acids. V was pared by 3 bases and J by 13 bases, with 11 bases of the junction left unmatched. In DNA form, the CDR3 reads TGTGCCAGTAGTATCAATGCAGGGGGATCGGGACTGTTTTTT. Encoded protein: CASSINAGGSGLFF.

This clone has a single count. V gene TRBV4-2 combines with J gene TRBJ2-1; possible D gene TRBD2, 5 bases. CDR1 LGHNA and CDR2 YNFKEQ come from the germline V gene. Trimming pared 3 bases from V and 8 bases from J, leaving 20 bases between. The CDR3 runs 16 residues. CDR3 nucleotides: TGTGCCAGCAGCCAGGCCCCCGGCGGAGGAGTCGATGAGCAGTTCTTC. Its translation is CASSQAPGGGVDEQFF.

The chain couples TRBV11-3 to TRBJ2-1; 9 bases are a match to TRBD2. This CDR3 contains 15 residues. The V segment lost 3 bases and the J segment 6 bases; nucleotides outside the gene matches: 6. CDR1 is SGHNT and CDR2 is YENEEA in the germline V gene. The CDR3 DNA sequence: TGTGCCAGCAGCTTCGGTAGCGGGGGTGTCAATGAGCAGTTCTTC. It encodes CASSFGSGGVNEQFF. Full variable domain (outside the CDR3, taken from reference TRBV11-3 and TRBJ2-1): EAGVVQSPRYKIIEKKQPVAFWCNPISGHNTLYWYLQNLGQGPELLIRYENEEAVDDSQLPKDRFSAERLKGVDSTLKIQPAELGDSAVYLCASSFGSGGVNEQFFGPGTRLTVL.

J is TRBJ2-1 and V is TRBV6-1, with 7 bases identical to TRBD1. The CDR3 has 15 residues. Germline CDR1 MNHNS, CDR2 SASEGT. J was trimmed by 9 bases and V by 2 bases; bases with no gene match: 10. As DNA, the CDR3 is TGTGCCAGCAGTGAATCGAGGGGGCGAGGTGGTGAGCAGTTCTTC. The encoded protein is CASSESRGRGGEQFF.

The chain uses TRBV28 and TRBJ2-2; D is perhaps TRBD1 (5 bases). The CDR3 runs 14 residues. Germline CDR1 MDHEN, CDR2 SYDVKM. V shed 9 bases and J shed 2 bases, with 13 bases lying between them. The CDR3 nucleotides read TGTGCCAGTATCCCCAGGACAAACACCGGGGAGCTGTTTTTT. As protein: CASIPRTNTGELFF.

The gene calls are TRBV4-1 and TRBJ2-2; possible D gene TRBD2, 7 bases. Germline CDR1 MGHRA, CDR2 YSYEKL. Trimming removed 4 bases at V and 0 bases at J, with 24 bases between. The CDR3 runs 20 residues. CDR3 nucleotide sequence: TGCGCCAGCAGCCGAAGGGAGGGGGTCCGAGCGCTACCGAACACCGGGGAGCTGTTTTTT. This translates into CASSRREGVRALPNTGELFF.

The gene calls are TRBV5-1 and TRBJ2-1, with 12 nucleotides matching TRBD2. The length of the CDR3 is 15 residues. Per germline, CDR1 SGHRS and CDR2 YFSETQ. The junction had 2 bases not matched to a gene; V was cut back by 0 bases and J by 7 bases. The CDR3 DNA follows: TGCGCCAGCAGCTTGGGACTAGCGGGAGTAAATGAGCAGTTCTTC. Residues: CASSLGLAGVNEQFF.

The V gene is TRBV5-6, the J gene TRBJ1-1; D is uncertain. Per the germline V gene, CDR1 is SGHDT and CDR2 is YYEEEE. With 4 bases removed from V and 10 bases from J, the gap between germline ends came to 17 bases. The CDR3 has 13 residues. CDR3 coding DNA: TGTGCCAGCAGCCCGGGAAGGAGCCGGGGAGCTTTCTTT. As protein: CASSPGRSRGAFF.

This clone was recorded once. This chain links TRBV27 with TRBJ2-2; 8 nucleotides align to TRBD2. J gave up 1 base and V 2 bases, and 18 bases lay outside the gene matches. CDR1 is MNHEY and CDR2 is SMNVEV in the germline V gene (reference sequence). The CDR3 loop spans 21 amino acids. The CDR3 here is CASSLPQFGAGGLLNTGELFF. In DNA form, the CDR3 reads TGTGCCAGCAGTTTACCCCAGTTTGGGGCGGGAGGACTTTTGAACACCGGGGAGCTGTTTTTT.

The chain employs TRBV27 and TRBJ1-5; a possible D gene is TRBD1 (5 bases). V shed 4 bases and J shed 4 bases, with 17 bases lying between them. The germline gives CDR1 MNHEY, CDR2 SMNVEV (reference sequence). This CDR3 contains 16 residues. For the CDR3, the DNA is TGTGCCAGCAGTTGGTCCGGGGGAGGGGAAAATCAGCCCCAGCATTTT. This sequence encodes CASSWSGGGENQPQHF.

V and J are TRBV28 and TRBJ1-2; D gene ambiguous. The CDR3 has 13 amino acids. Germline V gives CDR1 MDHEN, CDR2 SYDVKM. With 6 bases removed from V and 5 bases from J, the gap between germline ends came to 13 bases. The CDR3 DNA reads as TGTGCCAGCAGCCCCCCTACGCTTTATGGCTACACCTTC. It codes for CASSPPTLYGYTF.

The chain uses TRBV7-3 and TRBJ1-1; D perhaps matches TRBD1 (5 bases). Germline V lookup: CDR1 SGHTA, CDR2 FQGTGA. Between the trimmed V and J ends, which lost 2 bases and 1 base, there was a span of 8 bases. This CDR3 spans 14 amino acids. The CDR3 nucleotides read TGTGCCAGCAGCTTAGGTGACAGGAACACTGAAGCTTTCTTT. Amino acids: CASSLGDRNTEAFF.